A single sample is the source of the 12 T cell receptor beta chains below, sequenced in a study of blood T cell repertoires in COVID-19. Assay: immunoSEQ multiplex PCR; the TCRdb copy retains only in-frame clones and omits some. The table lists 68,000 or so clones, around 88% of them singletons. The sequencing input was peripheral blood. Source of these receptors: a woman aged 70-85 years with acute or convalescent COVID-19.

This chain joins TRBV19 and TRBJ2-1; 12 bases match TRBD2. V lost 5 bases and J lost 6; bases outside the gene matches: 5. The V gene's germline CDR1 is LNHDA and CDR2 SQIVND (reference sequence). This CDR3 has 15 residues. DNA for the CDR3: TGTGCCAGTAGTGACCTAGCGGGAGGGTTCAATGAGCAGTTCTTC. As protein: CASSDLAGGFNEQFF.

V usage is TRBV28 and J usage is TRBJ1-2, with 10 bases matching TRBD1. V shed 5 bases, J shed 7 bases, and the junction held 10 bases outside the gene matches. CDR3 length: 15 amino acids. The V gene's germline CDR1 is MDHEN and CDR2 SYDVKM. The CDR3, as DNA: TGTGCCAGCAGTGGGACAGGGGAGGATTGGGGTGGCTACACCTTC. Translating gives CASSGTGEDWGGYTF.

The V call is TRBV7-2, the J call TRBJ1-6, with 9 positions matching TRBD1. With 3 bases clipped from V and 7 bases from J, the junction kept 4 bases outside the gene matches. Germline V lookup: CDR1 SGHTA, CDR2 FQGNSA. The CDR3 sequence is 15 residues long. The CDR3 sequence: CASSLGGTGNSPLHF. CDR3 coding DNA: TGTGCCAGCAGCTTGGGGGGGACAGGGAATTCACCCCTCCACTTT.

As to this clone: In the same sample, other DNA sequences code for this CDR3. This sequence joins TRBV28 and TRBJ1-2; 8 bases map to TRBD1. The junction had 2 bases not matched to a gene; V was cut back by 4 bases and J by 4 bases. The CDR3 covers 13 residues. Germline V CDR1 and CDR2: MDHEN, SYDVKM. Written as DNA, the CDR3 is TGTGCCAGCAGTTCAGGGGGCTTCTATGGCTACACCTTC. As protein: CASSSGGFYGYTF.

There are many counts of this clone. The chain has TRBV4-1 and TRBJ2-6, with 12 bases lining up with TRBD1. V trimming: 5 bases; J trimming: 4 bases; junction bases outside the gene matches: 6. There are 17 residues in the CDR3. Germline CDR1 reads MGHRA; CDR2 reads YSYEKL. Written as DNA, the CDR3 is TGCGCCAGCAGCTTCGGGACAGGGGGCACCGGGGCCAACGTCCTGACTTTC. Translating it yields CASSFGTGGTGANVLTF.

The count of this clone is one. V usage is TRBV19 and J usage is TRBJ1-1, with D maybe TRBD1 (6 bases). V lost 4 bases, J lost 1 base, and 13 bases lay in between. CDR1 is LNHDA and CDR2 is SQIVND in the germline V gene (reference sequence). CDR3 length: 15 residues. The CDR3 nucleotides read TGTGCCAGTAGTAATCGACAGGCTAAGAACACTGAAGCTTTCTTT. This encodes CASSNRQAKNTEAFF.

This rearrangement joins TRBV28 to TRBJ1-2, with a weak D call TRBD1 (6 bases). CDR1 and CDR2 (germline): MDHEN, SYDVKM. This CDR3 spans 15 amino acids. The V and J ends lost 3 bases and 4 bases respectively, with 15 bases between them. CDR3 region: CASSFLQGWAYGYTF. CDR3 DNA: TGTGCCAGCAGTTTTCTCCAGGGGTGGGCCTATGGCTACACCTTC.

This clone occurred once. The chain uses TRBV19 and TRBJ2-7, with 8 bases lining up with TRBD1. Germline V gene sequence: CDR1 LNHDA, CDR2 SQIVND (reference sequence). There are 15 residues in the CDR3. V lost 6 bases, J lost 1 base, and 8 bases stayed unmatched. CDR3 nucleotides: TGTGCCAGTAGCCCCCGGACAGGGATTTCCTACGAGCAGTACTTC. This translates into CASSPRTGISYEQYF.

This clone showed up just once. Here the CDR3 DNA reads TGTGCCAGCACCCGGAGGGACCATAATTCACCCCTCCACTTT. The encoded protein is CASTRRDHNSPLHF. The V gene is TRBV7-2, the J gene TRBJ1-6, with a tentative D call TRBD1 (5 bases). The CDR3 length is 14 residues. Deletions cut 7 bases from V and 5 bases from J, with 12 bases between. The germline V gene has CDR1 SGHTA and CDR2 FQGNSA.

J is TRBJ1-6 and V is TRBV28, with a tentative D call TRBD1 (6 bases). The CDR3 sequence is 16 residues long. Germline CDR1 MDHEN, CDR2 SYDVKM. V lost 3 bases and J lost 8, with 17 bases in between. The CDR3 reads CASSFQGSDTHSPLHF. CDR3 in DNA: TGTGCCAGCAGTTTTCAGGGGTCGGACACCCATTCACCCCTCCACTTT. The full variable domain, in which reference TRBV28 and TRBJ1-6 provide the parts outside the CDR3, is DVKVTQSSRYLVKRTGEKVFLECVQDMDHENMFWYRQDPGLGLRLIYFSYDVKMKEKGDIPEGYSVSREKKERFSLILESASTNQTSMYLCASSFQGSDTHSPLHFGNGTRLTVT.

V is TRBV5-3 and J is TRBJ1-1; 7 bases line up with TRBD1. TRBV5-3 is an ORF for which the function is uncertain. The CDR3 has 17 residues. V dropped 3 bases and J dropped 3; count of bases not matched to a gene: 14. The CDR3 loop reads CARSWRQGFGLDTEAFF. In DNA form, the CDR3 reads TGTGCCAGAAGCTGGCGACAGGGTTTCGGTCTGGACACTGAAGCTTTCTTT.

This clone has just a few counts. This rearrangement joins TRBV7-2 to TRBJ1-6; D remains unclear. The V and J ends lost 4 bases and 2 bases respectively, with 6 bases between them. The CDR3 consists of 14 residues. Per germline, CDR1 SGHTA and CDR2 FQGNSA. The CDR3 sequence: CASSSVAYNSPLHF. Written as DNA, the CDR3 is TGTGCCAGCAGCTCAGTTGCCTATAATTCACCCCTCCACTTT.